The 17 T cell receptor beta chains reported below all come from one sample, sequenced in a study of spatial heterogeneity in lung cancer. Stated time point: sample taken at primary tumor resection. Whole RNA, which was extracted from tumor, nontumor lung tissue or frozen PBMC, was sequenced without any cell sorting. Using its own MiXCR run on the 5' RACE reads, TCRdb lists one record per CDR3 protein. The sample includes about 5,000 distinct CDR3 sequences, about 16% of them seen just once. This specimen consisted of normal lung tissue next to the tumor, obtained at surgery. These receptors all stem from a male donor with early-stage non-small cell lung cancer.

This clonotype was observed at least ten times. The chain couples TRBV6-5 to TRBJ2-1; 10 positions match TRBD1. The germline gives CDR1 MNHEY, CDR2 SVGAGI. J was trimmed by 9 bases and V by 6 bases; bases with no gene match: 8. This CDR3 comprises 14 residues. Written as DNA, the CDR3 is TGTGCCAGCAGCACGGGGACAGGGGTTGGTGAGCAGTTCTTC. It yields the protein CASSTGTGVGEQFF.

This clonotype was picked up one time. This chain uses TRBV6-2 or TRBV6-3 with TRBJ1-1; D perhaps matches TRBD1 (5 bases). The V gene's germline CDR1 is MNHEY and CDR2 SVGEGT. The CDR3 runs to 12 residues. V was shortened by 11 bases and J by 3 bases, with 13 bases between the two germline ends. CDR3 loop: CAVRDGYTEAFF. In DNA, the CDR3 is TGTGCCGTCCGGGACGGGTACACTGAAGCTTTCTTT.

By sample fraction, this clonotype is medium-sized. The CDR3 protein is CASSRDTGYTF. The CDR3 nucleotides read TGTGCCAGCAGTAGGGACACTGGCTACACCTTC. V and J are TRBV6-1 and TRBJ1-2; a possible D gene is TRBD1 (6 bases). Germline V gene data show CDR1 as MNHNS and CDR2 as SASEGT. This CDR3 contains 11 residues. V was trimmed by 5 bases and J by 7 bases, leaving 8 bases between them.

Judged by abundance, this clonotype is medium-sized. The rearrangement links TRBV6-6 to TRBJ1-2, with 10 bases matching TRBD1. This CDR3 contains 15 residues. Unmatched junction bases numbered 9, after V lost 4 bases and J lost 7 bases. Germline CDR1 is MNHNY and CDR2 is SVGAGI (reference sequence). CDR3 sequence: CASSFAGTGVAGYTF. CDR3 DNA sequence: TGTGCCAGCAGTTTCGCCGGGACAGGGGTGGCTGGCTACACCTTC.

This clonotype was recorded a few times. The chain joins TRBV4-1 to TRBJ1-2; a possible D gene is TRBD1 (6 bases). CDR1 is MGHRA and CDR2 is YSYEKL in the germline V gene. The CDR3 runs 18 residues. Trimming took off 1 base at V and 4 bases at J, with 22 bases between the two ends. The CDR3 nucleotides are TGCGCCAGCAGCCAAGTTTTCGGAACAGGGACCCCTCGCTATGGCTACACCTTC. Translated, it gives CASSQVFGTGTPRYGYTF.

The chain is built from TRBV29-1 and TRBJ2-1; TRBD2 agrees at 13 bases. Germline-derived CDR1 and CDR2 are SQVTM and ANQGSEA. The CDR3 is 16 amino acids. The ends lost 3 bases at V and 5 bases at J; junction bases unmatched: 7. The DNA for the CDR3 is TGCAGCGTTGATAGGACTAGCGGGAGAATCAACAATGAGCAGTTCTTC. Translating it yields CSVDRTSGRINNEQFF.

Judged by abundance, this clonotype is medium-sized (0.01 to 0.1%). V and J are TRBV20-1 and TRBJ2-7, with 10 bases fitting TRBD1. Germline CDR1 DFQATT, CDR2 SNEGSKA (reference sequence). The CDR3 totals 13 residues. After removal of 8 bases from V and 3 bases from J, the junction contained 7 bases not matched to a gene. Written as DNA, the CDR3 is TGCAGTAAACTTGGGACAGGGGACTACGAGCAGTACTTC. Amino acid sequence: CSKLGTGDYEQYF.

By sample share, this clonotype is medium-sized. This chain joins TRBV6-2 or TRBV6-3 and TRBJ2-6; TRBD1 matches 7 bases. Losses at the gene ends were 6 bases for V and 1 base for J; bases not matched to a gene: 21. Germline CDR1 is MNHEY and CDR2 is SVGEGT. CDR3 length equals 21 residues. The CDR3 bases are TGTGCCAGCAGACATCAACTTGGGTCCGGGACAGATCGTTCTGGGGCCAACGTCCTGACTTTC. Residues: CASRHQLGSGTDRSGANVLTF.

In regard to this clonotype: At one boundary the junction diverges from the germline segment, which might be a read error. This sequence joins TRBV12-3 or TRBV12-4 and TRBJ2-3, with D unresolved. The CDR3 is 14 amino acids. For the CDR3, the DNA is TGTGCCAGCAGAAATTCGGGTAGCACAGATACACAGTATTTT. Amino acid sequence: CASRNSGSTDTQYF.

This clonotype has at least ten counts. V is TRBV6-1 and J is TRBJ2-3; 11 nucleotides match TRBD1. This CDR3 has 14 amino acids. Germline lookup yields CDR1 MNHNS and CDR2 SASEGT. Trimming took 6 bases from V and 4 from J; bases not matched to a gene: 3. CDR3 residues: CASRPGQGADTQYF. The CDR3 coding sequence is TGTGCCAGCAGGCCGGGACAGGGGGCAGATACGCAGTATTTT.

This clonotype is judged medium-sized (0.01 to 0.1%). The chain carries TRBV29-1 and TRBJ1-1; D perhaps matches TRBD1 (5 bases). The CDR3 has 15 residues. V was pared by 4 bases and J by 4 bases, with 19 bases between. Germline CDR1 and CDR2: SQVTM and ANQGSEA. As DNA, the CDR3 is TGCAGCGTTGCGAGGGGCCTTTTCCCCAGCACTGAAGCTTTCTTT. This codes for CSVARGLFPSTEAFF.

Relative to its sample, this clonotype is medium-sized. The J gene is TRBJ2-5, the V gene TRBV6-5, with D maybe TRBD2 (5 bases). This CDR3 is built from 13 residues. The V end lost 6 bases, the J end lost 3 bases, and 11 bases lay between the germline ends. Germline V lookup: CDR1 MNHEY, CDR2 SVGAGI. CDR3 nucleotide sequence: TGTGCCAGCAGAGGACTGGCCAAAGAGACCCAGTACTTC. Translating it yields CASRGLAKETQYF.

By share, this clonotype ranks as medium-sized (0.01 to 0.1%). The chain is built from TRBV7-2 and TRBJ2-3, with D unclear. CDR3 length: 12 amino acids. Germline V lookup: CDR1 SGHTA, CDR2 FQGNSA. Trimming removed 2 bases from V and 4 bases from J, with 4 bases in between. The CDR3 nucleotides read TGTGCCAGCAGCTTATTCTCAGATACGCAGTATTTT. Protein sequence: CASSLFSDTQYF.

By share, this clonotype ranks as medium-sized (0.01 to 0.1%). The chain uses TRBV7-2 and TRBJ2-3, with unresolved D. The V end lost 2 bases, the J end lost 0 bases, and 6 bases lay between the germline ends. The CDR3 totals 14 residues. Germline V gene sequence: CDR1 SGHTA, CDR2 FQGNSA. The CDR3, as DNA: TGTGCCAGCAGCTTAACGGCGAGCACAGATACGCAGTATTTT. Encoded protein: CASSLTASTDTQYF.

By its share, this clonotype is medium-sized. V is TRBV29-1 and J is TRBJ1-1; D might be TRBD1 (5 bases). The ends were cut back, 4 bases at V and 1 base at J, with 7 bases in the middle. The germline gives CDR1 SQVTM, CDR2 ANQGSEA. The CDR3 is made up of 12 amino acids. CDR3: CSVGQSNTEAFF. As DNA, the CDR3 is TGCAGCGTTGGACAGTCGAACACTGAAGCTTTCTTT.

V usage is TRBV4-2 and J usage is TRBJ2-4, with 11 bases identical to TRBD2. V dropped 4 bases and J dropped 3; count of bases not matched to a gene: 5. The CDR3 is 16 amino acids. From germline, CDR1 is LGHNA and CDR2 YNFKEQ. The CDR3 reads CASSRGLAEGKNIQYF. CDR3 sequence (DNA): TGTGCCAGCAGCCGGGGACTAGCGGAGGGCAAAAACATTCAGTACTTC.

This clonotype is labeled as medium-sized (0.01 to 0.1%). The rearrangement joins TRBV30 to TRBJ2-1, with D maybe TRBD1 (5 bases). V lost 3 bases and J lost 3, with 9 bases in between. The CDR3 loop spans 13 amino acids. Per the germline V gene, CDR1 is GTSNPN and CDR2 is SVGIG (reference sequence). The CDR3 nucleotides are TGTGCCTGGAGAGATGACAGCTACAATGAGCAGTTCTTC. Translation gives CAWRDDSYNEQFF.